Presented here are 9 T cell receptor beta chains from one specimen sequenced in a study of CD4 and CD8 cells across lung adenocarcinoma regions. TCRdb re-called the PCR reads through MiXCR, storing one row per CDR3 protein. The table has about 8,000 distinct CDR3 sequences, roughly 56% seen once. The sample consisted of CD4+ T cells from the center of a lung tumor. These receptors all stem from a female donor with lung adenocarcinoma. The CD4 and CD8 labels of this study may be unreliable.

This clonotype was counted once. This rearrangement joins TRBV6-1 to TRBJ2-1; TRBD2 aligns across 8 bases. Germline V gene data show CDR1 as MNHNS and CDR2 as SASEGT. V was clipped by 4 bases and J by 9 bases; unmatched bases: 20. CDR3 length: 18 amino acids. Here the CDR3 reads CASSGVPGTRGEAREQFF. CDR3 bases: TGTGCCAGCAGTGGAGTTCCCGGGACTAGGGGGGAGGCTCGTGAGCAGTTCTTC.

The chain joins TRBV6-5 to TRBJ2-1; D possibly uses TRBD1 or TRBD2 (6 bases each). The CDR3 loop spans 13 amino acids. V lost 4 bases and J 12 bases, leaving 16 bases between the germline ends. Germline loops: CDR1 MNHEY, CDR2 SVGAGI. Written as DNA, the CDR3 is TGTGCCAGCAGTTCTTCACGGGGGCCAGGGCAGTTCTTC. It is translated as CASSSSRGPGQFF.

In this sample, this clonotype turned up a few times. Mismatch with germline at one junction end may stem from a read error. The chain is built from TRBV6-1 and TRBJ2-1, with D unresolved. Germline values: CDR1 MNHNS, CDR2 SASEGT. This CDR3 contains 12 residues. The CDR3 region is CASSDIPTAPYF. The CDR3 DNA follows: TGTGCCAGCAGTGATATTCCGACCGCGCCTTACTTC.

In this sample, this clonotype turned up many times. The genes are TRBV4-2 and TRBJ2-1; D is perhaps TRBD2 (6 bases). The CDR3 consists of 16 residues. V was shortened by 4 bases and J by 9 bases, with 22 bases between the two germline ends. Germline CDR1 and CDR2: LGHNA and YNFKEQ. CDR3: CASSPGSAEVRSEQFF. The CDR3 region has the DNA TGTGCCAGCAGCCCCGGGAGTGCGGAAGTTAGGAGTGAGCAGTTCTTC.

V and J are TRBV6-5 and TRBJ2-5; TRBD1 might be the D (6 bases). V was clipped by 2 bases and J by 5 bases, with 15 bases between them. The length of the CDR3 is 15 residues. Per the germline V gene, CDR1 is MNHEY and CDR2 is SVGAGI. CDR3 in DNA: TGTGCCAGCAGTTACACTTCAGGGGTACGGGAGACCCAGTACTTC. Its translation: CASSYTSGVRETQYF.

This chain joins TRBV11-3 and TRBJ1-1, with 9 positions matching TRBD1. The CDR3 sequence is 14 residues long. Germline values: CDR1 SGHNT, CDR2 YENEEA. V shed 5 bases and J 8 bases; nucleotides not matched to a gene: 9. CDR3 DNA sequence: TGTGCCAGCAGCCTTAACGAAGGACAGGGGGAAGCTTTCTTT. Protein: CASSLNEGQGEAFF.

This clonotype appeared a few times. The chain carries TRBV6-1 and TRBJ2-1, with D perhaps matching TRBD1 or TRBD2 (5 bases each). The DNA end lines up better with TRBJ2-7; the J call may be wrong. CDR1 and CDR2 from the germline V gene are MNHNS and SASEGT. The CDR3 loop spans 14 amino acids. The CDR3 loop reads CASKPGPTSYEQYF. CDR3 nucleotides: TGTGCCAGCAAGCCGGGACCGACTTCCTACGAGCAGTACTTC.

Comments on this clonotype: Germline and junction disagree at one end, which may indicate a read error. The chain uses TRBV27 and TRBJ2-3; D may match TRBD1 or TRBD2 (5 bases each). The DNA end is a closer match to TRBJ2-5, so the J assignment may be wrong. Germline V gene data show CDR1 as MNHEY and CDR2 as SMNVEV (reference sequence). The CDR3 covers 16 residues. The CDR3 loop is CASTSRRGRGKDTQYF. The CDR3 region has the DNA TGTGCCAGCACGTCCCGACGGGGCCGTGGCAAAGATACCCAGTACTTC.

Details on this clonotype: Germline is not matched at one junction end, which may reflect a read error. The CDR3: CANSHTSGEYIEQFF. The DNA of the CDR3 is TGTGCCAACAGCCACACTAGCGGGGAGTACATTGAGCAGTTCTTC. J is TRBJ2-1 and V is TRBV12-3 or TRBV12-4, with 10 bases identical to TRBD2. CDR3 size: 15 residues.